What follows are 19 T cell receptor beta chains derived from one specimen sequenced in a study of T cell repertoires in ileal Crohn's disease (dated by TCRdb to about 2019). The sample's time point, from its label and the paper: neoterminal ileum biopsy at postoperative endoscopy, about 6 months after surgery. The protocol used for the library was the immunoSEQ multiplex PCR assay. What TCRdb holds here is the immuneACCESS table cut down to in-frame rearrangements. Part of the clones is not present; checked against another copy, under half of the missing clones reflect an unresolved V gene, and the others are unexplained. This sample lists some 10,000 clones; about 81% were detected once. The ten largest clonotypes hold around an eighth of the sample. Sequenced input: ileal tissue. The receptors stem from an adult with Crohn's disease.

This chain connects TRBV7-2 to TRBJ1-5; D perhaps matches TRBD1 (5 bases). Trimming took off 6 bases at V and 0 bases at J, with 12 bases between the two ends. This CDR3 is built from 15 residues. Per germline, CDR1 SGHTA and CDR2 FQGNSA. Here the CDR3 reads CASSWTSYSNQPQHF. CDR3 in DNA: TGTGCCAGCAGTTGGACAAGTTATAGCAATCAGCCCCAGCATTTT.

CDR3 DNA: TGTGCCAGCAGTTCGGGGGGGTTTAATCAGCCCCAGCATTTT. This gives the protein CASSSGGFNQPQHF. The chain recombines TRBV6-5 with TRBJ1-5; D is possibly TRBD1 (5 bases). The CDR3 consists of 14 residues. V gave up 4 bases and J gave up 4 bases, with 11 bases separating them. Germline V gene lookup returns CDR1 MNHEY and CDR2 SVGAGI.

This clone was picked up a small number of times. The chain links TRBV4-3 to TRBJ2-1; D might be TRBD1 (6 bases). The ends were cut back, 3 bases at V and 0 bases at J, with 12 bases in the middle. The CDR3 contains 16 residues. Germline assignment: CDR1 LGHNA and CDR2 YSLEER. CDR3 nucleotide sequence: TGCGCCAGCAGCCAGTCCGGACAGAGCTCCTACAATGAGCAGTTCTTC. It translates to CASSQSGQSSYNEQFF.

The V and J genes are TRBV7-2 and TRBJ1-3; D unresolved. The CDR3 is 15 residues long. Germline CDR1 reads SGHTA; CDR2 reads FQGNSA. Between the trimmed V and J ends, which lost 0 bases and 4 bases, there was a span of 10 bases. CDR3 protein: CASSLAHLSGNTIYF. CDR3 sequence (DNA): TGTGCCAGCAGCTTAGCCCACCTTAGCGGAAACACCATATATTTT.

The CDR3 spells CATSRGSGGTDTQYF. The CDR3 DNA sequence: TGTGCCACCAGCAGAGGGAGCGGAGGCACAGATACGCAGTATTTT. This chain connects TRBV15 to TRBJ2-3, with D possibly matching TRBD2 (5 bases). Trimming removed 1 base at V and 1 base at J, with 9 bases between. The CDR3 is 15 residues long. The V gene's germline CDR1 is LNHNV and CDR2 YYDKDF (reference sequence).

The chain is built from TRBV4-1 and TRBJ1-1, with 7 nucleotides matching TRBD1. V lost 5 bases and J lost 1; bases outside the gene matches: 1. From germline, CDR1 is MGHRA and CDR2 YSYEKL. This CDR3 comprises 13 residues. DNA of the CDR3: TGCGCCAGCAGCTGGGACAGGAACACTGAAGCTTTCTTT. It specifies CASSWDRNTEAFF.

V is TRBV2 and J is TRBJ1-5; no definite D call. V was cut by 0 bases and J by 3 bases, with 12 bases left in between. There are 16 residues in the CDR3. The V gene's germline CDR1 is SNHLY and CDR2 FYNNEI. This chain's CDR3 is CASSEAPAGPNQPQHF. The DNA for the CDR3 is TGTGCCAGCAGTGAAGCCCCCGCAGGTCCCAATCAGCCCCAGCATTTT.

CDR3 bases: TGTGCCAGTGCGGGGCGCACCGGGGAGCTGTTTTTT. The encoded protein is CASAGRTGELFF. The chain recombines TRBV7-9 with TRBJ2-2; maybe TRBD2 (6 bases). Germline V gene lookup returns CDR1 SEHNR and CDR2 FQNEAQ (reference sequence). There are 12 residues in the CDR3. V was cut by 9 bases and J by 4 bases, with 9 bases left in between. Together with reference TRBV7-9 and TRBJ2-2, the CDR3 gives the full variable domain: DTGVSQNPRHKITKRGQNVTFRCDPISEHNRLYWYRQTLGQGPEFLTYFQNEAQLEKSRLLSDRFSAERPKGSFSTLEIQRTEQGDSAMYLCASAGRTGELFFGEGSRLTVL.

This clone was seen a handful of times. Written as DNA, the CDR3 is TGTGCCAGCTCACCGGACAGTAACACCGGGGAGCTGTTTTTT. Protein: CASSPDSNTGELFF. The chain is built from TRBV18 and TRBJ2-2, with D perhaps matching TRBD1 (6 bases). CDR3 size: 14 residues. The germline V gene encodes CDR1 KGHSH and CDR2 LQKENI. V gave up 3 bases and J gave up 2 bases, with 7 bases separating them.

The rearrangement uses TRBV18 and TRBJ1-2, with a tentative D call TRBD1 (5 bases). Germline assignment: CDR1 KGHSH and CDR2 LQKENI. This CDR3 has 13 amino acids. Between the trimmed V and J ends, which lost 6 bases and 1 base, there was a span of 9 bases. The CDR3 protein is CASSQDSNYGYTF. The DNA for the CDR3 is TGTGCCAGCTCCCAAGACAGTAACTATGGCTACACCTTC.

The V call is TRBV5-6, the J call TRBJ2-5; a possible D gene is TRBD2 (5 bases). The CDR3 extends over 15 amino acids. V was trimmed by 2 bases and J by 2 bases, leaving 13 bases between them. Germline V gene lookup returns CDR1 SGHDT and CDR2 YYEEEE. DNA for the CDR3: TGTGCCAGCAGCTTTTGGACTGTACGTCAAGAGACCCAGTACTTC. Its translation is CASSFWTVRQETQYF.

This clone appeared once. V usage is TRBV6-5 and J usage is TRBJ1-2, with D possibly matching TRBD1 (5 bases). Germline V gene data show CDR1 as MNHEY and CDR2 as SVGAGI. Trimming removed 2 bases from V and 4 bases from J, with 11 bases in between. The CDR3 extends over 14 amino acids. CDR3 DNA sequence: TGTGCCAGCAGTTACCGTAGCGGGGGCTATGGCTACACCTTC. Its protein product is CASSYRSGGYGYTF.

In the case of this clone: Other DNA sequences within the sample encode an identical CDR3. The CDR3 is CASSELAGGPDTQYF. CDR3 bases: TGTGCCAGCAGTGAATTAGCGGGGGGGCCAGATACGCAGTATTTT. V and J are TRBV6-1 and TRBJ2-3; 11 bases agree with TRBD2. J lost 4 bases, V lost 2 bases, and 2 bases had no gene match. Germline V CDR1 and CDR2: MNHNS, SASEGT. The CDR3 is made up of 15 amino acids.

V gene TRBV4-1 combines with J gene TRBJ2-3, with TRBD2 matching 7 bases. In germline, CDR1 is MGHRA, CDR2 YSYEKL. The trim removed 4 bases at V and 2 bases at J, leaving 6 bases unmatched. This CDR3 spans 15 amino acids. The CDR3 loop is CASSLRLATTDTQYF. Here the CDR3 DNA reads TGCGCCAGCAGCCTGAGACTAGCCACCACAGATACGCAGTATTTT.

The chain joins TRBV7-8 to TRBJ1-4; TRBD1 matches at 10 bases. Germline trimming cut 5 bases from V and 8 bases from J; bases unmatched to any gene: 8. Germline lookup yields CDR1 SGHVS and CDR2 FQNEAQ. The CDR3 has 15 residues. This CDR3 is CASSPSRDRGEKLFF. The CDR3 DNA reads TGTGCCAGCAGCCCCTCACGGGACAGGGGCGAAAAACTGTTTTTT.

This clone was picked up one time. The chain carries TRBV6-1 and TRBJ1-5; 7 positions agree with TRBD1. Unmatched junction bases numbered 13, after V lost 7 bases and J lost 7 bases. The CDR3 has 15 residues. Germline V gene data show CDR1 as MNHNS and CDR2 as SASEGT. The CDR3 reads CASTPEEGAGQPQHF. In DNA form, the CDR3 reads TGTGCCAGCACTCCCGAGGAGGGGGCAGGGCAGCCCCAGCATTTT.

The gene calls are TRBV6-6 and TRBJ2-3, with 12 bases that match TRBD2. From germline, CDR1 is MNHNY and CDR2 SVGAGI (reference sequence). The length of the CDR3 is 16 residues. V lost 4 bases and J lost 2; bases outside the gene matches: 4. The CDR3 DNA sequence: TGTGCCAGCAGTTTAGGACTAGCGGGGAACACAGATACGCAGTATTTT. Translation gives CASSLGLAGNTDTQYF.

This chain joins TRBV15 and TRBJ2-1; TRBD2 aligns across 7 bases. With 2 bases clipped from V and 5 bases from J, the junction kept 12 bases outside the gene matches. The germline V gene encodes CDR1 LNHNV and CDR2 YYDKDF (reference sequence). There are 17 residues in the CDR3. The CDR3 loop reads CATSRYTPPGGNNEQFF. CDR3 DNA sequence: TGTGCCACCAGCAGATACACTCCTCCGGGAGGAAACAATGAGCAGTTCTTC.

The chain combines TRBV9 with TRBJ2-5, with TRBD2 matching over 8 bases. V lost 4 bases, J lost 4 bases, and 12 bases stayed unmatched. The CDR3 loop spans 16 amino acids. CDR1 and CDR2 from the germline V gene are SGDLS and YYNGEE. CDR3 nucleotide sequence: TGTGCCAGCAGCACAGTTGGGCGGGGGGCGCTAGAGACCCAGTACTTC. Protein: CASSTVGRGALETQYF.